The 10 T cell receptor beta chains presented below share a single source sample, sequenced in a study of blood T cell repertoires in COVID-19. Method: immunoSEQ multiplex PCR; TCRdb's copy keeps in-frame clones and lacks some. The sample yields roughly 40,000 clones, about 80% seen once. Sequencing input: peripheral blood. These receptors were taken from a human donor with acute or convalescent COVID-19. The donor label of this sample is uncertain.

The chain links TRBV30 to TRBJ1-1, with a possible D match to TRBD1 (6 bases). Trimming shortened V by 1 base and J by 0 bases, and 15 bases separated the two germline ends. The V gene's germline CDR1 is GTSNPN and CDR2 SVGIG (reference sequence). This CDR3 has 16 amino acids. The CDR3: CAWSASKQGMNTEAFF. The CDR3 DNA is TGTGCCTGGAGTGCAAGTAAACAGGGAATGAACACTGAAGCTTTCTTT.

The V gene is TRBV7-3, the J gene TRBJ1-1, with a tentative D call TRBD1 (5 bases). The CDR3 runs to 13 residues. CDR1 SGHTA and CDR2 FQGTGA come from the germline V gene. Trimming took 4 bases from V and 4 from J, leaving 10 bases between them. CDR3 residues: CASSYNRFTEAFF. CDR3 DNA sequence: TGTGCCAGCAGCTACAACAGGTTCACTGAAGCTTTCTTT. The full variable domain, in which reference TRBV7-3 and TRBJ1-1 provide the parts outside the CDR3, is GAGVSQTPSNKVTEKGKYVELRCDPISGHTALYWYRQSLGQGPEFLIYFQGTGAADDSGLPNDRFFAVRPEGSVSTLKIQRTERGDSAVYLCASSYNRFTEAFFGQGTRLTVV.

This clone has a handful of counts. The V gene is TRBV27, the J gene TRBJ1-5; D might be TRBD1 (5 bases). The CDR3 totals 15 residues. V gave up 3 bases and J gave up 5 bases, with 14 bases separating them. Germline V gene sequence: CDR1 MNHEY, CDR2 SMNVEV (reference sequence). CDR3 region: CASSFQGGTDQPQHF. Written as DNA, the CDR3 is TGTGCCAGCAGTTTTCAGGGAGGTACGGATCAGCCCCAGCATTTT.

Concerning this clone: This specimen includes other DNA sequences encoding the same CDR3. The DNA of the CDR3 is TGTGCCAGCAGCCCTGGGAGAGGGACAGATACGCAGTATTTT. The encoded protein is CASSPGRGTDTQYF. The chain combines TRBV3-1 (or the pseudogene TRBV3-2) with TRBJ2-3, with a possible D match to TRBD2 (5 bases). The CDR3 spans 14 residues. Trimming stripped 4 bases from V and 3 bases from J, with 11 bases between. Germline CDR1 LGHDT, CDR2 YNNKEL (reference sequence).

The chain is built from TRBV3-1 (or the pseudogene TRBV3-2) and TRBJ1-6, with D tentatively TRBD1 (6 bases). Germline-derived CDR1 and CDR2 are LGHDT and YNNKEL (reference sequence). CDR3 length: 14 residues. V was clipped by 6 bases and J by 7 bases, with 13 bases between them. This CDR3 reads CASSQTGSNSPLHF. For the CDR3, the DNA is TGTGCCAGCAGTCAAACAGGGTCCAATTCACCCCTCCACTTT.

The chain combines TRBV18 with TRBJ2-2; 12 positions agree with TRBD1. J lost 7 bases, V lost 3 bases, and 3 bases had no gene match. Looked up from germline, CDR1 is KGHSH and CDR2 is LQKENI. The CDR3 runs 15 residues. Written as DNA, the CDR3 is TGTGCCAGCTCACCGGGACAGGGGGCATTCGGGGAGCTGTTTTTT. Protein product: CASSPGQGAFGELFF.

The genes are TRBV5-5 and TRBJ2-1, with a possible D match to TRBD1 (6 bases). V was trimmed by 0 bases and J by 4 bases, leaving 23 bases between them. This CDR3 is built from 19 residues. Germline assignment: CDR1 SGHKS and CDR2 YYEKEE (reference sequence). Here the CDR3 DNA reads TGTGCCAGCAGCTTGGCCCACCGCCCGGGACACTCCAGTTACAATGAGCAGTTCTTC. Translation: CASSLAHRPGHSSYNEQFF. The full variable domain, in which reference TRBV5-5 and TRBJ2-1 provide the parts outside the CDR3, is DAGVTQSPTHLIKTRGQQVTLRCSPISGHKSVSWYQQVLGQGPQFIFQYYEKEERGRGNFPDRFSARQFPNYSSELNVNALLLGDSALYLCASSLAHRPGHSSYNEQFFGPGTRLTVL.

The gene calls are TRBV12-5 and TRBJ2-3; D is ambiguous. Germline V gives CDR1 LGHNT, CDR2 FRNRAP. This CDR3 contains 17 residues. V dropped 1 base and J dropped 0 bases, with 14 bases sitting between them. The chain's CDR3 is CASGLGPIVSSTDTQYF. Written as DNA, the CDR3 is TGTGCTAGTGGTTTGGGCCCTATAGTGTCTAGCACAGATACGCAGTATTTT. Supplemented by reference TRBV12-5 and TRBJ2-3, the full variable domain reads DARVTQTPRHKVTEMGQEVTMRCQPILGHNTVFWYRQTMMQGLELLAYFRNRAPLDDSGMPKDRFSAEMPDATLATLKIQPSEPRDSAVYFCASGLGPIVSSTDTQYFGPGTRLTVL.

The chain uses TRBV28 and TRBJ1-2; no clear D gene. CDR3 length equals 12 residues. Germline V lookup: CDR1 MDHEN, CDR2 SYDVKM. The V gene lost 4 bases and the J gene lost 8 bases, with 11 bases spanning the gap. As DNA, the CDR3 is TGTGCCAGCAGTTCGGGGTTTTACGGCTACACCTTC. This sequence encodes CASSSGFYGYTF.

The CDR3 DNA follows: TGTGCCAGTAGTATGGGCAGGGCTGGCTACACCTTC. It is translated as CASSMGRAGYTF. The chain uses TRBV19 and TRBJ1-2, with D possibly being TRBD1 (5 bases). The germline V and J ends were trimmed by 3 bases and 7 bases, with 9 bases remaining between them. Germline assignment: CDR1 LNHDA and CDR2 SQIVND (reference sequence). This CDR3 spans 12 amino acids.